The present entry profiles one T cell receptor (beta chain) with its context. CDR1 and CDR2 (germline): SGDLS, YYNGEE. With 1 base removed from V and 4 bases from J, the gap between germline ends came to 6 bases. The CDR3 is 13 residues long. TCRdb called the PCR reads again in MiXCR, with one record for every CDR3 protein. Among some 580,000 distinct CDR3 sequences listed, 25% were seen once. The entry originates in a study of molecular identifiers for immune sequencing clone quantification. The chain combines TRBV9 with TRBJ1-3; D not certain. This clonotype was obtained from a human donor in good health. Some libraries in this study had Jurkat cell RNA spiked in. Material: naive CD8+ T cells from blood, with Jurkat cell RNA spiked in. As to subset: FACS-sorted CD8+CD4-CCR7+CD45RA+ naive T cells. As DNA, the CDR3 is TGTGCCAGCAGCGTACCATCCGGAAACACCATATATTTT. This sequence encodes CASSVPSGNTIYF.